The next 30 T cell receptor beta chains were all read from a single sample in a study of cytomegalovirus exposure and HLA in healthy donors. PCR involved 60 Vbeta and 13 Jbeta primers. Assay: immunoSEQ multiplex PCR; the TCRdb copy retains only in-frame clones and omits some. The table records 130,000 or so clones, roughly 88% of them present only once. The sequencing input was PBMCs. These receptor sequences come from a woman aged 18-30 years in good health and CMV-seropositive.

V and J are TRBV30 and TRBJ2-2; perhaps TRBD2 as D (5 bases). Per the germline V gene, CDR1 is GTSNPN and CDR2 is SVGIG (reference sequence). V was pared by 1 base and J by 6 bases, with 21 bases between. The CDR3 has 17 residues. This CDR3 is CAWSEGFKRIAPGELFF. The CDR3 region has the DNA TGTGCCTGGAGTGAGGGATTCAAAAGGATAGCGCCCGGGGAGCTGTTTTTT.

The rearrangement uses TRBV11-2 and TRBJ1-2, with D possibly matching TRBD1 (6 bases). The CDR3 has 13 amino acids. Germline CDR1 reads SGHAT; CDR2 reads FQNNGV. Trimming pared 4 bases from V and 4 bases from J, leaving 10 bases between. CDR3: CASSSGGTYGYTF. Written as DNA, the CDR3 is TGTGCCAGCAGCTCGGGGGGCACCTATGGCTACACCTTC.

The gene calls are TRBV2 and TRBJ1-1; tentative D call: TRBD1 (5 bases). The germline V and J ends were trimmed by 8 bases and 11 bases, with 6 bases remaining between them. CDR3 length: 8 amino acids. Germline values: CDR1 SNHLY, CDR2 FYNNEI. Here the CDR3 reads CASGGAFF. As DNA, the CDR3 is TGTGCCAGCGGGGGGGCTTTCTTT.

The chain links TRBV9 to TRBJ2-2, with a possible D match to TRBD1 (6 bases). Trimming took off 6 bases at V and 1 base at J, with 10 bases between the two ends. CDR3 length: 14 residues. Germline CDR1 SGDLS, CDR2 YYNGEE. In nucleotides, the CDR3 is TGTGCCAGCAACCTGGGACAGAACACCGGGGAGCTGTTTTTT. Residues: CASNLGQNTGELFF.

The chain carries TRBV25-1 and TRBJ2-7, with a possible D match to TRBD1 (6 bases). V lost 5 bases, J lost 8 bases, and 10 bases lay in between. Germline V gives CDR1 MGHDK, CDR2 SYGVNS. This CDR3 region has 11 residues. The CDR3 spells CASSQTGQQYF. CDR3 nucleotides: TGTGCCAGCAGTCAAACAGGGCAGCAGTACTTC.

This clone was seen a single time. The chain uses TRBV28 and TRBJ1-4; no clear D gene. CDR3 size: 14 residues. Germline V gene sequence: CDR1 MDHEN, CDR2 SYDVKM. V lost 2 bases, J lost 4 bases, and 8 bases lay in between. CDR3 sequence (DNA): TGTGCCAGCAGTTTAGGAGGAGTTAATGAAAAACTGTTTTTT. Translating it yields CASSLGGVNEKLFF.

This clone was counted only a few times. The CDR3: CASSLGPQLNEKLFF. CDR3 nucleotide sequence: TGTGCCAGCAGCTTAGGCCCCCAACTTAATGAAAAACTGTTTTTT. The chain joins TRBV7-6 to TRBJ1-4; D is unresolved. The germline gives CDR1 SGHVS, CDR2 FNYEAQ. Trimming removed 1 base at V and 4 bases at J, with 10 bases between. This CDR3 spans 15 amino acids.

This clone was seen a few times. The rearrangement links TRBV5-1 to TRBJ2-5; maybe TRBD1 (5 bases). The CDR3 has 15 residues. Germline CDR1 SGHRS, CDR2 YFSETQ. V was shortened by 0 bases and J by 4 bases, with 13 bases between the two germline ends. CDR3 nucleotides: TGCGCCAGCAGCTTGGCGGGCAGGGCCGGAGAGACCCAGTACTTC. Translating it yields CASSLAGRAGETQYF.

This clone appeared a single time. The V and J genes are TRBV11-3 and TRBJ2-2, with a tentative D call TRBD2 (5 bases). There are 15 residues in the CDR3. Deletions cut 2 bases from V and 1 base from J, with 8 bases between. Germline assignment: CDR1 SGHNT and CDR2 YENEEA. The CDR3 is CASSLLSGNTGELFF. The CDR3 coding sequence is TGTGCCAGCAGCTTACTCAGCGGGAACACCGGGGAGCTGTTTTTT.

The V and J genes are TRBV28 and TRBJ2-7, with D perhaps TRBD1 (6 bases). V lost 3 bases, J lost 12 bases, and 15 bases lay in between. Germline CDR1 reads MDHEN; CDR2 reads SYDVKM. The CDR3 consists of 12 residues. The DNA for the CDR3 is TGTGCCAGCAGTTTTGGTGGGGGCCCCCCGTACTTC. It translates to CASSFGGGPPYF.

V is TRBV4-1 and J is TRBJ2-1; 9 nucleotides line up with TRBD1. The CDR3 runs to 15 residues. V lost 1 base, J lost 7 bases, and 5 bases stayed unmatched. CDR1 MGHRA and CDR2 YSYEKL come from the germline V gene. The CDR3 protein is CASSQAGQGWNEQFF. In DNA, the CDR3 is TGCGCCAGCAGCCAAGCGGGACAGGGATGGAATGAGCAGTTCTTC.

V gene TRBV5-1 combines with J gene TRBJ2-7; 7 nucleotides match TRBD1. V shed 4 bases and J 2 bases; nucleotides not matched to a gene: 6. The CDR3 covers 14 residues. Germline V gene sequence: CDR1 SGHRS, CDR2 YFSETQ. The CDR3 spells CASSTGTATYEQYF. In DNA, the CDR3 is TGCGCCAGCAGCACCGGGACAGCAACCTACGAGCAGTACTTC.

The table lists this clone with a count of one. The chain links TRBV5-8 to TRBJ1-6, with 7 bases aligning to TRBD1. CDR3 length equals 15 residues. Germline V gene lookup returns CDR1 SGHTS and CDR2 YDEGEE. The V segment lost 4 bases and the J segment 5 bases; nucleotides outside the gene matches: 6. The CDR3: CASSLQGINNSPLHF. Written as DNA, the CDR3 is TGTGCCAGCAGCCTACAGGGGATTAATAATTCACCCCTCCACTTT.

The V call is TRBV7-2, the J call TRBJ2-3; possible D gene TRBD1, 6 bases. From germline, CDR1 is SGHTA and CDR2 FQGNSA. V dropped 0 bases and J dropped 2 bases, with 15 bases sitting between them. The CDR3 is 17 residues long. The CDR3 DNA follows: TGTGCCAGCAGCTTAGCCGGGACAAGGAGTACCACAGATACGCAGTATTTT. It translates to CASSLAGTRSTTDTQYF.

The chain combines TRBV9 with TRBJ1-2; TRBD1 aligns across 9 bases. The CDR3 is made up of 13 amino acids. V shed 4 bases, J shed 8 bases, and the junction held 6 bases outside the gene matches. Germline lookup yields CDR1 SGDLS and CDR2 YYNGEE. The CDR3 spells CASSLGQGEGYTF. DNA for the CDR3: TGTGCCAGCAGCTTGGGACAGGGCGAGGGCTACACCTTC.

The chain carries TRBV21-1 and TRBJ2-7; the table names TRBD2, a call not compared with the DNA. TRBV21-1 is a pseudogene segment. This CDR3 has 18 residues. CDR3: CASSKGTSGGSPPYEQYF. The CDR3 DNA reads TGTGCCAGCAGCAAAGGGACTAGCGGGGGTTCCCCCCCCTACGAGCAGTACTTC.

The chain employs TRBV4-1 and TRBJ2-1; 10 bases are a match to TRBD2. Germline CDR1 MGHRA, CDR2 YSYEKL. Trimming removed 1 base from V and 0 bases from J; junction bases left unmatched: 6. The CDR3 length is 18 residues. Here the CDR3 DNA reads TGCGCCAGCAGCCAAGTCTTAGCGGGGGGAGTCTCCTACAATGAGCAGTTCTTC. Translated, it gives CASSQVLAGGVSYNEQFF.

This clone was seen only a few times. The chain joins TRBV6-1 to TRBJ1-2; the match to TRBD1 covers 8 bases. This CDR3 spans 12 amino acids. Germline V gives CDR1 MNHNS, CDR2 SASEGT. V lost 5 bases to trimming and J lost 9 bases; unmatched junction nucleotides: 5. CDR3 loop: CASSPGQGRYTF. The DNA for the CDR3 is TGTGCCAGCAGTCCCGGACAGGGCCGCTACACCTTC.

About this clone: The junction and the germline gene differ at one end; a read error may be behind it. The rearrangement uses TRBV5-6 and TRBJ1-2, with TRBD1 matching 9 bases. This CDR3 contains 15 residues. Germline CDR1 and CDR2: SGHDT and YYEEEE. The CDR3: CVSSFPGQGIYGYTF. The CDR3, as DNA: TGTGTCAGCAGCTTTCCGGGACAGGGAATCTATGGCTACACCTTC.

The chain is built from TRBV5-1 and TRBJ2-3; 12 bases are a match to TRBD2. CDR3 length: 18 amino acids. CDR1 is SGHRS, CDR2 YFSETQ, per germline. The trim removed 2 bases at V and 4 bases at J, leaving 11 bases unmatched. CDR3 loop: CASSFGLAGKLGADTQYF. The CDR3 DNA reads TGCGCCAGCAGCTTTGGACTAGCGGGGAAACTAGGGGCAGATACGCAGTATTTT.

This clone has only a few counts. The chain links TRBV20-1 to TRBJ1-6; D gene ambiguous. V lost 6 bases and J 9 bases, leaving 9 bases between the germline ends. Germline values: CDR1 DFQATT, CDR2 SNEGSKA (reference sequence). CDR3 size: 11 residues. Here the CDR3 DNA reads TGCAGTGCCGAGAGGAGTTCACCCCTCCACTTT. Translation gives CSAERSSPLHF.

This CDR3 reads CASSEGDTLEEKLFF. The DNA for the CDR3 is TGTGCCAGCAGTGAGGGGGACACCTTAGAGGAAAAACTGTTTTTT. The chain links TRBV2 to TRBJ1-4; the D gene is possibly TRBD1 (6 bases). This CDR3 region has 15 residues. Germline-derived CDR1 and CDR2 are SNHLY and FYNNEI. The germline V and J ends were trimmed by 3 bases and 8 bases, with 16 bases remaining between them.

The rearrangement links TRBV5-1 to TRBJ1-4; TRBD1 agrees at 8 bases. CDR1 is SGHRS, CDR2 YFSETQ, per germline. The CDR3 totals 17 residues. J lost 2 bases, V lost 1 base, and 7 bases had no gene match. For the CDR3, the DNA is TGCGCCAGCAGCTTGAACGGACAGGGTACGACTAATGAAAAACTGTTTTTT. It encodes CASSLNGQGTTNEKLFF. The full variable domain, in which reference TRBV5-1 and TRBJ1-4 provide the parts outside the CDR3, is KAGVTQTPRYLIKTRGQQVTLSCSPISGHRSVSWYQQTPGQGLQFLFEYFSETQRNKGNFPGRFSGRQFSNSRSEMNVSTLELGDSALYLCASSLNGQGTTNEKLFFGSGTQLSVL.

The chain recombines TRBV21-1 with TRBJ2-5; the tabulated D call, TRBD2, remains unverified against the DNA. TRBV21-1 represents a pseudogene. This CDR3 spans 13 amino acids. The CDR3 DNA reads as TGTGCCACTCTCCCGGACTCCCAAGAGACCCAGTACTTC. Protein sequence: CATLPDSQETQYF.

The chain is built from TRBV5-1 and TRBJ2-7; TRBD2 agrees at 12 bases. The trim removed 5 bases at V and 4 bases at J, leaving 1 base unmatched. Germline values: CDR1 SGHRS, CDR2 YFSETQ. The CDR3 length is 13 residues. The CDR3 bases are TGCGCCAGCAGGACTAGCGGGGGATACGAGCAGTACTTC. This translates into CASRTSGGYEQYF.

The chain combines TRBV2 with TRBJ1-5, with 7 bases identical to TRBD1. CDR1 is SNHLY, CDR2 FYNNEI, per germline. The length of the CDR3 is 13 residues. The J segment lost 5 bases and the V segment lost 6 bases, leaving 4 bases of the junction unmatched. CDR3 nucleotide sequence: TGTGCCAGCAGCGCCGGGACAGATCAGCCCCAGCATTTT. Protein product: CASSAGTDQPQHF. Full variable domain (rest looked up from reference TRBV2 and TRBJ1-5): EPEVTQTPSHQVTQMGQEVILRCVPISNHLYFYWYRQILGQKVEFLVSFYNNEISEKSEIFDDQFSVERPDGSNFTLKIRSTKLEDSAMYFCASSAGTDQPQHFGDGTRLSIL.

The gene calls are TRBV5-8 and TRBJ2-7; 9 positions agree with TRBD2. This CDR3 region has 14 residues. Germline CDR1 SGHTS, CDR2 YDEGEE. V shed 0 bases, J shed 5 bases, and the junction held 3 bases outside the gene matches. CDR3: CASSLGGGAHEQYF. CDR3 DNA: TGTGCCAGCAGCTTGGGCGGGGGGGCCCACGAGCAGTACTTC.

The chain uses TRBV6-1 and TRBJ2-7, with TRBD1 matching 7 bases. CDR3 length: 14 amino acids. Germline CDR1 is MNHNS and CDR2 is SASEGT. With V trimmed by 0 bases and J by 12 bases, 11 bases remained unmatched. CDR3 bases: TGTGCCAGCAGTGAAGCTGAGGGGGCACCGAAGGGGTACTTC. It codes for CASSEAEGAPKGYF.

This clone was observed a few times. The chain joins TRBV7-9 to TRBJ2-7; maybe TRBD2 (6 bases). The CDR3 is 14 amino acids. The ends were cut back, 1 base at V and 4 bases at J, with 11 bases in the middle. Germline V CDR1 and CDR2: SEHNR, FQNEAQ (reference sequence). The CDR3 nucleotides are TGTGCCAGCAGCTTAGGGCCGAGCGGGTACGAGCAGTACTTC. Protein sequence: CASSLGPSGYEQYF.

The CDR3 protein is CASSLSRDTEGNTIYF. In nucleotides, the CDR3 is TGTGCCAGCAGCTTATCCCGGGACACCGAGGGAAACACCATATATTTT. V usage is TRBV7-9 and J usage is TRBJ1-3; D is possibly TRBD1 (6 bases). Between the trimmed V and J ends, which lost 2 bases and 4 bases, there was a span of 15 bases. CDR1 and CDR2 (germline): SEHNR, FQNEAQ (reference sequence). CDR3 length equals 16 residues.